These T cell receptor beta chains were read from a single sample in a study of CD8 T cells in Susac syndrome. TCRdb re-derived calls from the immunoSEQ multiplex PCR reads in MiXCR, one entry per CDR3 protein. The sample carries about 90,000 distinct CDR3 sequences, roughly 95% recorded once. Sample: CD8+ T cells from PBMCs. All receptors come from a human donor with Susac syndrome. Both conserved end residues are trimmed from each CDR3. Each record gives: J gene, V gene, clone size, CDR3 length, CDR3 protein. A row's size may be missing; if present it is once, few, many or a size class.

>TRBJ1-2|TRBV29-1|NA|12
SVEDRVGDYGYT
>TRBJ2-1|TRBV24-1|NA|13
ATSVGQGARDEQF
>TRBJ2-4|TRBV11-3|NA|11
ASSPVREGIQY
>TRBJ2-7|TRBV7-9|NA|13
ASSPTGTSTYEQY
>TRBJ1-2|TRBV15|NA|12
ATSRGSPNYGYT
>TRBJ2-2|TRBV20-1|NA|16
SAPTTGFSGGNTGELF
>TRBJ1-2|TRBV5-6|NA|10
ASSPGGPRDT
>TRBJ1-5|TRBV5-6|NA|15
ASSLDGSGGSNQPQH
>TRBJ1-2|TRBV20-1|NA|9
SATTGNGYT
>TRBJ1-2|TRBV3-1|NA|12
ASSQGIRGNGYT
>TRBJ2-1|TRBV19|NA|11
ASSPPGLDEQF
>TRBJ2-5|TRBV2|NA|12
ASSEGTVAETQY
>TRBJ2-1|TRBV11-3|once|15
ASSLAPRGDSYNEQF
>TRBJ1-5|TRBV20-1|NA|14
SARAAGVYSNQPQH
>TRBJ1-2|TRBV9|NA|15
ASSPYSTGQHSYGYT
>TRBJ1-1|TRBV5-1|NA|12
ASRADRGNTEAF
>TRBJ2-3|TRBV20-1|NA|12
SAADWASTDTQY
>TRBJ2-7|TRBV3-1|NA|14
ASSPSLQGISYEQY
>TRBJ2-2|TRBV29-1|NA|10
SVRGDTGELF
>TRBJ1-5|TRBV6-2/TRBV6-3|NA|10
ATDRGHQPQH
>TRBJ1-1|TRBV14|once|11
ASSLLGHTEAF
>TRBJ2-5|TRBV24-1|NA|12
ATRTSGAQETQY
>TRBJ2-1|TRBV4-3|NA|14
ASSQDGTGGYNEQF
>TRBJ2-4|TRBV7-8|NA|13
ASSSLERQGLVQY
>TRBJ1-2|TRBV20-1|NA|10
SASLTMRGYT
>TRBJ2-5|TRBV24-1|NA|14
ATSDFDSTGKETQY
>TRBJ2-1|TRBV6-1|NA|14
ASSQVGGSPYNEQF
>TRBJ2-3|TRBV24-1|NA|10
ATSDWEDTQY
>TRBJ2-5|TRBV12-5|NA|11
ASVGPPGETQY
>TRBJ2-7|TRBV20-1|NA|11
SALTGTVYEQY
>TRBJ2-1|TRBV9|NA|13
ASSVGRGSTNEQF
>TRBJ2-1|TRBV5-6|NA|10
ASRFGVGEQF
>TRBJ1-6|TRBV12-3/TRBV12-4|NA|12
ASRSPGSQSALH
>TRBJ2-3|TRBV20-1|once|17
SARDPAGGPRFRTDTQY
>TRBJ1-3|TRBV4-3|NA|13
ASSQEGGSGNTIY
>TRBJ2-7|TRBV12-3/TRBV12-4|once|12
ASSPTGLRYEQY
>TRBJ2-3|TRBV7-3|NA|13
ASSPGRASTDTQY
>TRBJ1-1|TRBV4-3|NA|13
ASSQGTAEGAEAF
>TRBJ1-1|TRBV24-1|NA|9
ATRRGEEAF
>TRBJ1-3|TRBV7-8|NA|16
ASSLGEPGTISGNTIY
>TRBJ1-1|TRBV30|NA|12
AWTTSALNTEAF
>TRBJ1-1|TRBV29-1|NA|13
SVGRDASLNTEAF
>TRBJ1-5|TRBV4-1|NA|13
ASSQDGQQNQPQH
>TRBJ2-7|TRBV29-1|NA|11
SVELGAAYEQY
>TRBJ1-1|TRBV12-3/TRBV12-4|NA|11
ASSRDSNTEAF
>TRBJ1-6|TRBV5-1|NA|13
ASSLGPEWDSPLH
>TRBJ2-3|TRBV3-1|NA|12
ASSQVGTADTQY
>TRBJ1-1|TRBV20-1|NA|12
SARDRAGDTEAF
>TRBJ2-7|TRBV9|NA|11
ASSVAEEYEQY